The 9 T cell receptor beta chains below all came from one sample that was sequenced in a study of patients and donors after allogeneic stem cell transplantation (dated by TCRdb to 2018 to 2021). The method was RT-PCR. The run used a NextSeq 550. In TCRdb, the public reads were trimmed at Q25 with fastp and aligned with MiXCR, with productive beta chains retained. For every CDR3 protein sequence, its rows merge into one entry that carries the most common genes and DNA. A total of roughly 200,000 distinct CDR3 sequences appear in this sample, more than 35% of them only once. The top ten hold around 10% of the sample. Sequenced sample: blood, either unsorted or a sorted T cell fraction (not recorded which). The receptor set was obtained from a human donor who was either an allogeneic HSCT recipient or a stem cell or donor lymphocyte infusion donor (not recorded which). It is not recorded whose cells these are; they may come from a transplant donor.

The chain combines TRBV4-3 with TRBJ1-2, with D tentatively TRBD1 (5 bases). This CDR3 has 14 amino acids. Germline loops: CDR1 LGHNA, CDR2 YSLEER. V was trimmed by 0 bases and J by 6 bases, leaving 11 bases between them. CDR3 DNA sequence: TGCGCCAGCAGCCAAGATTATCGGGGGAATGGCTACACCTTC. Translating gives CASSQDYRGNGYTF.

This rearrangement joins TRBV28 to TRBJ2-7, with a tentative D call TRBD1 (5 bases). Trimming removed 1 base from V and 1 base from J, with 14 bases in between. Germline V gene data show CDR1 as MDHEN and CDR2 as SYDVKM. CDR3 length: 16 amino acids. CDR3 sequence (DNA): TGTGCCAGCAGTTTATCCAGGGCCCTTGTATCCTACGAGCAGTACTTC. Its protein is CASSLSRALVSYEQYF.

This clonotype was counted between two and nine times. This rearrangement joins TRBV28 to TRBJ2-7; weak D call: TRBD2 (5 bases). The germline V and J ends were trimmed by 3 bases and 5 bases, with 5 bases remaining between them. Germline CDR1 is MDHEN and CDR2 is SYDVKM. The CDR3 has 11 residues. The CDR3 reads CASSLTNEQYF. In DNA form, the CDR3 reads TGTGCCAGCAGTTTGACTAACGAGCAGTACTTC.

The rearrangement joins TRBV20-1 to TRBJ2-7; no definite D call. The V end lost 3 bases, the J end lost 2 bases, and 5 bases lay between the germline ends. CDR3 length: 11 residues. Per germline, CDR1 DFQATT and CDR2 SNEGSKA (reference sequence). In nucleotides, the CDR3 is TGCAGTGCTAGTCTCCCCTACGAGCAGTACTTC. This encodes CSASLPYEQYF.

In its sample, this clonotype was seen a few times. The chain employs TRBV29-1 and TRBJ2-2; 9 bases are a match to TRBD1. Unmatched junction bases numbered 8, after V lost 7 bases and J lost 5 bases. In germline, CDR1 is SQVTM, CDR2 ANQGSEA. CDR3 length: 14 amino acids. The DNA of the CDR3 is TGCAGCGCTTTAACAGGGGGCCCTACCGGGGAGCTGTTTTTT. This encodes CSALTGGPTGELFF.

This clonotype was picked up a small number of times. This sequence joins TRBV5-1 and TRBJ2-7; the D gene could be TRBD1 or TRBD2 (5 bases each). The ends were cut back, 1 base at V and 12 bases at J, with 17 bases in the middle. The CDR3 has 13 residues. The germline V gene encodes CDR1 SGHRS and CDR2 YFSETQ. The CDR3 here is CASSLTKGQGRYF. The CDR3 DNA is TGCGCCAGCAGCTTGACGAAGGGGCAGGGACGGTACTTC.

This clonotype has a handful of counts. The J gene is TRBJ1-3, the V gene TRBV6-2 or TRBV6-3; D unclear. The germline V gene has CDR1 MNHEY and CDR2 SVGEGT. V was trimmed by 6 bases and J by 0 bases, leaving 12 bases between them. The CDR3 is 15 amino acids. The CDR3 DNA follows: TGTGCCAGCAGCCCGGCGTACCTCTCTGGAAACACCATATATTTT. Its protein is CASSPAYLSGNTIYF.

V gene TRBV28 combines with J gene TRBJ1-2, with D possibly being TRBD1 (6 bases). CDR1 is MDHEN and CDR2 is SYDVKM in the germline V gene. Trimming took off 3 bases at V and 7 bases at J, with 15 bases between the two ends. The CDR3 spans 14 residues. Here the CDR3 reads CASSFVGGAFGYTF. CDR3 bases: TGTGCCAGCAGTTTCGTGGGGGGCGCGTTTGGCTACACCTTC.

The sample holds a few counts of this clonotype. The J gene is TRBJ1-3, the V gene TRBV4-2, with D unclear. V lost 0 bases to trimming and J lost 0 bases, with 6 bases between them. The CDR3 has 15 residues. CDR1 and CDR2 (germline): LGHNA, YNFKEQ. The chain's CDR3 is CASSQEYSSGNTIYF. CDR3 DNA sequence: TGTGCCAGCAGCCAAGAGTACTCCTCTGGAAACACCATATATTTT.